This T cell receptor beta chain was found in a study of blood T cell repertoires in COVID-19. The data were produced by immunoSEQ multiplex PCR, yet TCRdb's version contains in-frame clones alone and is incomplete. The sample has around 450,000 clones, about 89% seen once. CDR3 length equals 18 residues. CDR1 is GTSNPN, CDR2 SVGIG, per germline (reference sequence). V shed 2 bases and J 0 bases; nucleotides not matched to a gene: 10. This receptor was obtained from a woman between 25 and 40 years old with acute or convalescent COVID-19. The genes are TRBV30 and TRBJ1-4; 9 nucleotides line up with TRBD1. Sequencing input: peripheral blood. The CDR3 loop is CAWSQTGGPFATNEKLFF. In nucleotides, the CDR3 is TGTGCCTGGAGTCAGACAGGGGGACCCTTTGCAACTAATGAAAAACTGTTTTTT.